One sample yielded the 18 T cell receptor beta chains listed below, sequenced in a study of vaccination effects on CD4 cells after COVID-19. These receptors' targets are unknown. Pools of viral peptides were used by the ViraFEST assay to expand antigen-specific CD4+ T cells ahead of sequencing. Culture lasted around eleven days before CD4+ T cell isolation. Everyone in the study got two shots of either the BNT162b2 or mRNA-1273 vaccine. Some clones are missing from TCRdb's copy, which holds only in-frame ones; the method was immunoSEQ multiplex PCR. Of 30,000 to 40,000 clones listed, roughly two thirds are singletons. The sample in question was CD4+ T cells from PBMCs cultured with HCoV-229E spike peptides, obtained after COVID-19 vaccination. All receptors come from a human donor who received a COVID-19 vaccine.

The chain links TRBV2 to TRBJ2-5; TRBD1 or TRBD2 may be the D gene (5 bases each). This CDR3 has 13 residues. V was shortened by 5 bases and J by 5 bases, with 12 bases between the two germline ends. The germline CDR1 and CDR2 sequences are SNHLY and FYNNEI. The CDR3: CASSLGWGETQYF. CDR3 coding DNA: TGTGCCAGCAGTTTGGGATGGGGGGAGACCCAGTACTTC.

The chain couples TRBV24-1 to TRBJ2-2; TRBD1 matches at 7 bases. The CDR3 totals 13 residues. J gave up 4 bases and V 9 bases, and 4 bases lay outside the gene matches. The germline V gene has CDR1 KGHDR and CDR2 SFDVKD. CDR3 sequence (DNA): TGTGCCACCCAGCGGACAGGCACCGGGGAGCTGTTTTTT. As protein: CATQRTGTGELFF.

This chain uses TRBV10-1 with TRBJ1-2; possible D gene TRBD1, 5 bases. The CDR3 consists of 13 residues. V lost 6 bases to trimming and J lost 2 bases, with 10 bases between them. CDR1 is WNHNN, CDR2 SYGVQD, per germline (reference sequence). CDR3 DNA sequence: TGCGCCAGCAGCTGGGACGGCAACTATGGCTACACCTTC. This translates into CASSWDGNYGYTF.

This clone has a handful of counts. This rearrangement joins TRBV5-1 to TRBJ2-4; D is possibly TRBD2 (5 bases). The V end lost 4 bases, the J end lost 7 bases, and 15 bases lay between the germline ends. The CDR3 sequence is 14 residues long. Germline V gene lookup returns CDR1 SGHRS and CDR2 YFSETQ. CDR3 in DNA: TGCGCCAGCAGCCCGGCCCGGTCGGGGAACATTCAGTACTTC. Translated, it gives CASSPARSGNIQYF.

This chain links TRBV7-9 with TRBJ1-1; D is unclear. The CDR3 runs to 16 residues. The V gene lost 2 bases and the J gene lost 1 base, with 14 bases spanning the gap. CDR1 is SEHNR, CDR2 FQNEAQ, per germline (reference sequence). The CDR3: CASSLRGGGWNTEAFF. In DNA, the CDR3 is TGTGCCAGCAGCTTACGGGGAGGAGGATGGAACACTGAAGCTTTCTTT.

The J gene is TRBJ1-2, the V gene TRBV6-2 or TRBV6-3; 7 bases align to TRBD1. Losses at the gene ends were 5 bases for V and 6 bases for J; bases not matched to a gene: 9. The CDR3 loop spans 14 amino acids. Germline V gene sequence: CDR1 MNHEY, CDR2 SVGEGT. This CDR3 is CASSPGGTVDGYTF. CDR3 nucleotides: TGTGCCAGCAGTCCGGGGGGGACAGTCGATGGCTACACCTTC.

The chain recombines TRBV13 with TRBJ2-3; unclear D gene. The germline V gene has CDR1 PRHDT and CDR2 FYEKMQ (reference sequence). Trimming took 3 bases from V and 0 from J, leaving 4 bases between them. The CDR3 extends over 13 amino acids. The CDR3 nucleotides read TGTGCCAGCAGCTTGGGGAGCACAGATACGCAGTATTTT. Its translation is CASSLGSTDTQYF.

The chain couples TRBV6-5 to TRBJ1-2; the match to TRBD1 covers 7 bases. Germline-derived CDR1 and CDR2 are MNHEY and SVGAGI. V dropped 6 bases and J dropped 6; count of bases not matched to a gene: 13. There are 15 residues in the CDR3. The CDR3 DNA sequence: TGTGCCAGCAGCAAAACTTTCACAGGGGACCATGGCTACACCTTC. It is translated as CASSKTFTGDHGYTF.

The CDR3 nucleotides read TGCGCCAGCAGTGACGGGTATGGCTACACCTTC. Its translation: CASSDGYGYTF. This chain connects TRBV10-2 to TRBJ1-2; D is unresolved. Germline V lookup: CDR1 WSHSY, CDR2 SAAADI. The V end was cut by 3 bases, the J end by 5 bases, with 4 bases between. The CDR3 length is 11 residues.

This chain links TRBV19 with TRBJ2-7, with 8 bases matching TRBD2. Per the germline V gene, CDR1 is LNHDA and CDR2 is SQIVND (reference sequence). Trimming cost V 2 bases and J 0 bases; bases outside gene matches: 3. The CDR3 extends over 15 amino acids. The CDR3 nucleotides are TGTGCCAGTAGTATAACTAGCGGACGCTCCTACGAGCAGTACTTC. Its protein product is CASSITSGRSYEQYF.

The chain couples TRBV7-8 to TRBJ1-4; TRBD1 is a possible D gene (5 bases). The ends were cut back, 3 bases at V and 4 bases at J, with 15 bases in the middle. The CDR3 is made up of 16 amino acids. CDR1 SGHVS and CDR2 FQNEAQ come from the germline V gene. CDR3 coding DNA: TGTGCCAGCAGCTTCCGTCTGGGGGGTGATAATGAAAAACTGTTTTTT. Translation gives CASSFRLGGDNEKLFF.

The V call is TRBV5-4, the J call TRBJ2-7; 7 positions match TRBD2. CDR3 length equals 14 residues. V was pared by 3 bases and J by 2 bases, with 5 bases of the junction left unmatched. In germline, CDR1 is SGHNT, CDR2 YYREEE (reference sequence). CDR3 region: CASSSGTIAYEQYF. CDR3 bases: TGTGCCAGCAGCTCAGGGACTATTGCCTACGAGCAGTACTTC.

The chain has TRBV11-2 and TRBJ2-3, with 13 bases matching TRBD2. Germline-derived CDR1 and CDR2 are SGHAT and FQNNGV. This CDR3 contains 16 residues. J gave up 2 bases and V 3 bases, and 2 bases lay outside the gene matches. The CDR3 loop is CASSFTSGRATDTQYF. The CDR3 region has the DNA TGTGCCAGCAGCTTTACTAGCGGGAGGGCCACAGATACGCAGTATTTT.

J is TRBJ2-3 and V is TRBV5-1; 8 bases line up with TRBD2. J gave up 14 bases and V 4 bases, and 15 bases lay outside the gene matches. Germline-derived CDR1 and CDR2 are SGHRS and YFSETQ. The CDR3 runs to 14 residues. The CDR3 nucleotides are TGCGCCAGCAGCCCTCGGGGAGCGGGAGCTTTTGCGTATTTT. The encoded protein is CASSPRGAGAFAYF.

The sample holds a few counts of this clone. The chain couples TRBV10-1 to TRBJ1-5, with unresolved D. The CDR3 contains 14 residues. Germline V gives CDR1 WNHNN, CDR2 SYGVQD (reference sequence). V was cut by 0 bases and J by 4 bases, with 7 bases left in between. The CDR3 protein is CASSESHGNQPQHF. The CDR3 DNA follows: TGCGCCAGCAGTGAGTCCCATGGGAATCAGCCCCAGCATTTT.

This clone has more than one count but fewer than ten. This chain links TRBV14 with TRBJ1-2; D is possibly TRBD1 (5 bases). V was cut by 4 bases and J by 6 bases, with 15 bases left in between. This CDR3 is 14 amino acids long. Germline CDR1 is SGHDN and CDR2 is FVKESK. CDR3 loop: CASSRVQGPNGYTF. The CDR3 nucleotides are TGTGCCAGCAGCCGCGTCCAGGGACCCAATGGCTACACCTTC.

The rearrangement links TRBV11-2 to TRBJ1-1; D gene ambiguous. With 0 bases removed from V and 1 base from J, the gap between germline ends came to 3 bases. The CDR3 spans 13 residues. The germline V gene encodes CDR1 SGHAT and CDR2 FQNNGV. CDR3 coding DNA: TGTGCCAGCAGCTTAGACAGGAACACTGAAGCTTTCTTT. It is translated as CASSLDRNTEAFF.

The chain is built from TRBV5-4 and TRBJ2-7; 10 bases agree with TRBD1. The J segment lost 5 bases and the V segment lost 6 bases, leaving 5 bases of the junction unmatched. Germline V gene sequence: CDR1 SGHNT, CDR2 YYREEE (reference sequence). The CDR3 sequence is 13 residues long. CDR3 DNA: TGTGCCAGCACTAGACAGGGGGCCGACGAGCAGTACTTC. It yields the protein CASTRQGADEQYF.